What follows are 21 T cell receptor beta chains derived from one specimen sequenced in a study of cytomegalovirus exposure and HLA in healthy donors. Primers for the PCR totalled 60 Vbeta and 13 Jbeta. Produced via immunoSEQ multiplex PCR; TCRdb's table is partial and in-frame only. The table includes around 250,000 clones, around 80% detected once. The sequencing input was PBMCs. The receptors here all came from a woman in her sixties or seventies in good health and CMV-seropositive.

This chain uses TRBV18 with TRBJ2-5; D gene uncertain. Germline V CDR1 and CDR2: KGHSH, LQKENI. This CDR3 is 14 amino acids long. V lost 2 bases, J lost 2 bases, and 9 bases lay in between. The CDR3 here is CASSPEAVQETQYF. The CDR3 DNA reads TGTGCCAGCTCACCAGAGGCAGTTCAAGAGACCCAGTACTTC.

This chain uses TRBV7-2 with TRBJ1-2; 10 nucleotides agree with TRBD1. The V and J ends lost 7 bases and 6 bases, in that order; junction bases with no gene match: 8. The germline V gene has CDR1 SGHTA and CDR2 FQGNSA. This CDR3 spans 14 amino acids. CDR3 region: CASNLAGTGDGYTF. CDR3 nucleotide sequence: TGTGCCAGCAACTTGGCCGGGACAGGGGATGGCTACACCTTC.

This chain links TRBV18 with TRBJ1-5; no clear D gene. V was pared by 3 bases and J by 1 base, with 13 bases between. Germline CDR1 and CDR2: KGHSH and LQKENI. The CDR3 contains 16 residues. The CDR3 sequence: CASSPASVASNQPQHF. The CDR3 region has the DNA TGTGCCAGCTCACCGGCCAGCGTGGCAAGCAATCAGCCCCAGCATTTT.

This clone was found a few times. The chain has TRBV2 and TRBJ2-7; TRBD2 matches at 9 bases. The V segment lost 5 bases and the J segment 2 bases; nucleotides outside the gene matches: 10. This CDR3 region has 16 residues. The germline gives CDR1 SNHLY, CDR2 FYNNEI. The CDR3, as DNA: TGTGCCAGCAGTATAGCGGGAGTCCTTACTCCCTACGAGCAGTACTTC. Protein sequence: CASSIAGVLTPYEQYF.

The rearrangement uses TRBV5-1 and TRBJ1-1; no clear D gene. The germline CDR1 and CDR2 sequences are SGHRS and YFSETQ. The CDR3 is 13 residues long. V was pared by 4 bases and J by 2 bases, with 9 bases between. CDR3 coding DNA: TGCGCCAGCAGCAGGCAGGCTAACACTGAAGCTTTCTTT. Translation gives CASSRQANTEAFF.

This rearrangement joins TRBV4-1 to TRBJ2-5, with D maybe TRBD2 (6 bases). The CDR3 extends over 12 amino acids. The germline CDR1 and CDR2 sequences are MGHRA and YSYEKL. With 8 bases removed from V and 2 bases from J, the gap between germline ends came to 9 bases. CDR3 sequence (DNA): TGCGCCAGCGGGACTCCTCAAGAGACCCAGTACTTC. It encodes CASGTPQETQYF.

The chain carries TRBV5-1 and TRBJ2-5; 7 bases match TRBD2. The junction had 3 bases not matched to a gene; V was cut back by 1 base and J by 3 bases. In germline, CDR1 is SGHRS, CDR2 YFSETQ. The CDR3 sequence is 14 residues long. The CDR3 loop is CASSLSSGEETQYF. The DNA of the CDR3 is TGCGCCAGCAGCTTGTCGAGCGGGGAAGAGACCCAGTACTTC. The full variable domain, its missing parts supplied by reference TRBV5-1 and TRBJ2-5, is KAGVTQTPRYLIKTRGQQVTLSCSPISGHRSVSWYQQTPGQGLQFLFEYFSETQRNKGNFPGRFSGRQFSNSRSEMNVSTLELGDSALYLCASSLSSGEETQYFGPGTRLLVL.

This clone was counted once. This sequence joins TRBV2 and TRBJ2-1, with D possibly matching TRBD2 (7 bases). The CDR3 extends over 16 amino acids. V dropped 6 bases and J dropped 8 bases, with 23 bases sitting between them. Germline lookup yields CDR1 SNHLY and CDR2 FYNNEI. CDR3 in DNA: TGTGCCAGCAGCTCCTCGCTGGGGGGGCACGGCGATGAGCAGTTCTTC. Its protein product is CASSSSLGGHGDEQFF.

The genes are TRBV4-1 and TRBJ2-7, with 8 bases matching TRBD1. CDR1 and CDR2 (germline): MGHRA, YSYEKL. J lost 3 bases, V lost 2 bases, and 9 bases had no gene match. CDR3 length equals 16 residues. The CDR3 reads CASSQRRPGQDYEQYF. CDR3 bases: TGCGCCAGCAGCCAAAGACGCCCGGGACAGGACTACGAGCAGTACTTC.

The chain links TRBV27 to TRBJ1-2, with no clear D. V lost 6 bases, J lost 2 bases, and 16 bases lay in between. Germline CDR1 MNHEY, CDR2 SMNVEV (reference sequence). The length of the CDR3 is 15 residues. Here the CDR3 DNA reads TGTGCCAGCAGGTCTTTTGACAATCAGAACTATGGCTACACCTTC. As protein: CASRSFDNQNYGYTF.

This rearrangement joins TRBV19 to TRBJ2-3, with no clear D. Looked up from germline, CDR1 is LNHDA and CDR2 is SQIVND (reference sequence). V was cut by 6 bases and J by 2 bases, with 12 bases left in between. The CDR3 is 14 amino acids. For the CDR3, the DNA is TGTGCCAGTAGCTCAGATTTTTACACAGATACGCAGTATTTT. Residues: CASSSDFYTDTQYF.

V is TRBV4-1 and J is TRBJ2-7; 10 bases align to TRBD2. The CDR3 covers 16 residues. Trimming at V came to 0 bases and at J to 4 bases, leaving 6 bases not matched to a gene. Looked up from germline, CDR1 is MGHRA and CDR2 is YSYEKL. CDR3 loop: CASSQDRSSGGYEQYF. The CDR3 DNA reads TGCGCCAGCAGCCAAGATCGATCTAGCGGGGGTTACGAGCAGTACTTC.

CDR3 in amino acids: CASSVTSGRGETQYF. The CDR3 coding sequence is TGTGCCAGCAGCGTGACTAGCGGGAGAGGCGAGACCCAGTACTTC. The V and J genes are TRBV9 and TRBJ2-5, with 12 nucleotides matching TRBD2. Germline loops: CDR1 SGDLS, CDR2 YYNGEE. The length of the CDR3 is 15 residues. Unmatched junction bases numbered 4, after V lost 2 bases and J lost 5 bases.

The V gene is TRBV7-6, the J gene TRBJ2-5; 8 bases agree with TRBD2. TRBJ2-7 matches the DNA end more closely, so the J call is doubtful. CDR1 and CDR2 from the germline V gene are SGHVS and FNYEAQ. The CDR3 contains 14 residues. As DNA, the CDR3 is TGTGCCAGCCTCCATGGGAGCGGGGGCGGCGAGCAGTACTTC. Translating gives CASLHGSGGGEQYF.

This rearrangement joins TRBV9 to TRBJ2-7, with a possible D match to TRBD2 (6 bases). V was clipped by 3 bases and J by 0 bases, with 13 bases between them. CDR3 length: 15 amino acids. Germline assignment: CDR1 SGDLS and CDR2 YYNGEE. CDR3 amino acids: CASSEGRDRSYEQYF. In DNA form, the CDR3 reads TGTGCCAGCAGCGAGGGGCGGGACCGCTCCTACGAGCAGTACTTC.

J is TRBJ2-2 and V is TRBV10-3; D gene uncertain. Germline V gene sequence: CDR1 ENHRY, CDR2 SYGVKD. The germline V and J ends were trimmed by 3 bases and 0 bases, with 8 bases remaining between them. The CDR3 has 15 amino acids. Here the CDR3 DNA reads TGTGCCATCAGTGAAATGGCATCGAACACCGGGGAGCTGTTTTTT. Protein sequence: CAISEMASNTGELFF.

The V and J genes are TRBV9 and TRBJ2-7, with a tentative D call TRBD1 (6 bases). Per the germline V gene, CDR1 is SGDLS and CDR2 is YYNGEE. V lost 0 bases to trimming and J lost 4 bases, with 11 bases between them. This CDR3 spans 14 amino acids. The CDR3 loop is CASSVEGHPYEQYF. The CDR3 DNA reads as TGTGCCAGCAGCGTAGAGGGACACCCTTACGAGCAGTACTTC. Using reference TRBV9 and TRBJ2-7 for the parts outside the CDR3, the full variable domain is DSGVTQTPKHLITATGQRVTLRCSPRSGDLSVYWYQQSLDQGLQFLIQYYNGEERAKGNILERFSAQQFPDLHSELNLSSLELGDSALYFCASSVEGHPYEQYFGPGTRLTVT.

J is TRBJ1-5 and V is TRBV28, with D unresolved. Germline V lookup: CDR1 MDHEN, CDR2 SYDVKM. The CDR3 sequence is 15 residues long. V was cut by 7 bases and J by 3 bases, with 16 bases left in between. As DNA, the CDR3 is TGTGCCAGCACCCGGGAGGTTGGGTACAATCAGCCCCAGCATTTT. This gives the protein CASTREVGYNQPQHF.

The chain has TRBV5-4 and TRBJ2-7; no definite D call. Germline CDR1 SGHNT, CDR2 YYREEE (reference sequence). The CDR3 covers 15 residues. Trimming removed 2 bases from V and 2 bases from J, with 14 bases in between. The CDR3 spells CASSFLGAGTYEQYF. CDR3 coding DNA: TGTGCCAGCAGCTTTTTGGGCGCTGGCACCTACGAGCAGTACTTC.

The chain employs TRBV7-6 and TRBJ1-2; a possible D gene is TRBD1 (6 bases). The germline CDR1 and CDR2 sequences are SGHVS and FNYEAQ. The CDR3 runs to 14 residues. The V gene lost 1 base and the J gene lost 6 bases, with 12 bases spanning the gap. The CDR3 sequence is CASSLGWGGHGYTF. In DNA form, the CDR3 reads TGTGCCAGCAGCTTAGGATGGGGGGGGCATGGCTACACCTTC.

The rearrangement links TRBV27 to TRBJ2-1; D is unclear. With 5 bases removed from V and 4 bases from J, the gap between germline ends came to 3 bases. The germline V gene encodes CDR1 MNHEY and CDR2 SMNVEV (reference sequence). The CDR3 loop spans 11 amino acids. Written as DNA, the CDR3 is TGTGCCAGCAGTACTTACAATGAGCAGTTCTTC. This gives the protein CASSTYNEQFF.